The 28 T cell receptor beta chains in this list originate from one sample, sequenced in a study of OX40 agonist ivuxolimab in advanced cancers. Sequencing used immunoSEQ multiplex PCR; TCRdb keeps in-frame clones, though not all of them. The table includes 100,000 or so clones, 86% detected once. The sequenced sample was CD4+ or CD8+ T cells sorted from blood, obtained in a trial of the OX40 agonist ivuxolimab. All receptors come from an adult with an advanced solid tumor such as melanoma, head and neck, liver or kidney cancer.

The chain recombines TRBV7-2 with TRBJ1-3; no definite D call. The CDR3 is 13 amino acids. Germline CDR1 SGHTA, CDR2 FQGNSA. V was clipped by 5 bases and J by 4 bases, with 9 bases between them. CDR3 loop: CASSPRRGNTIYF. The DNA for the CDR3 is TGTGCCAGCAGCCCGCGACGAGGAAACACCATATATTTT.

This clone was recorded only once. The V call is TRBV6-5, the J call TRBJ2-1; D may be TRBD2 (6 bases). Trimming stripped 4 bases from V and 2 bases from J, with 9 bases between. The CDR3 has 14 amino acids. Germline V gene lookup returns CDR1 MNHEY and CDR2 SVGAGI. The CDR3 DNA sequence: TGTGCCAGCAGTTTGACGGGGGCCTACAATGAGCAGTTCTTC. It codes for CASSLTGAYNEQFF.

As regards this clone: One end of the junction is discordant with germline, which a read error may explain. The rearrangement uses TRBV7-8 and TRBJ1-5; the match to TRBD1 covers 8 bases. The germline gives CDR1 SGHVS, CDR2 FQNEAQ. This CDR3 comprises 17 residues. The CDR3 DNA follows: TGTGCCAGCAGTTTAGACAGGGGCCCAGTCAGCAATCAGCCCCAGCATTTT. Translation: CASSLDRGPVSNQPQHF. Complete variable domain (other parts from reference TRBV7-8 and TRBJ1-5): GAGVSQSPRYKVAKRGQDVALRCDPISGHVSLFWYQQALGQGPEFLTYFQNEAQLDKSGLPSDRFFAERPEGSVSTLKIQRTQQEDSAVYLCASSLDRGPVSNQPQHFGDGTRLSIL.

The genes are TRBV30 and TRBJ2-5, with 8 bases identical to TRBD1. CDR3 length: 13 amino acids. Trimming at V came to 5 bases and at J to 2 bases, leaving 4 bases not matched to a gene. Germline CDR1 and CDR2: GTSNPN and SVGIG (reference sequence). The CDR3 DNA reads TGTGCCTGGGACAGGGGTCCGCAAGAGACCCAGTACTTC. This encodes CAWDRGPQETQYF.

This clone was seen just once. The chain uses TRBV6-5 and TRBJ2-7; no clear D. This CDR3 region has 14 residues. V dropped 0 bases and J dropped 3 bases, with 9 bases sitting between them. The V gene's germline CDR1 is MNHEY and CDR2 SVGAGI. The CDR3 is CASSYSVRDYEQYF. The CDR3 coding sequence is TGTGCCAGCAGTTACTCAGTTAGGGACTACGAGCAGTACTTC.

The chain employs TRBV10-3 and TRBJ2-3, with 8 nucleotides matching TRBD2. The CDR3 runs 16 residues. Trimming took 3 bases from V and 5 from J; bases not matched to a gene: 10. Per the germline V gene, CDR1 is ENHRY and CDR2 is SYGVKD. The CDR3 protein is CAISESPAGERDTQYF. CDR3 nucleotides: TGTGCCATCAGTGAATCCCCAGCGGGGGAACGAGATACGCAGTATTTT.

V is TRBV6-6 and J is TRBJ1-1; D remains ambiguous. The CDR3 length is 12 residues. CDR1 MNHNY and CDR2 SVGAGI come from the germline V gene (reference sequence). Trimming cost V 6 bases and J 2 bases, with 7 bases left between them. The CDR3 region has the DNA TGTGCCAGCAGCGATAGAAACACTGAAGCTTTCTTT. Its translation: CASSDRNTEAFF.

The chain combines TRBV4-2 with TRBJ2-5; maybe TRBD2 (6 bases). The DNA end favors TRBJ2-7, so the J call may be wrong. This CDR3 spans 17 amino acids. CDR1 is LGHNA and CDR2 is YNFKEQ in the germline V gene. In nucleotides, the CDR3 is TGTGCCAGCAGCCCTCCTGTTCGCGGGATCGAGTCCTACGAGCAGTACTTC. It specifies CASSPPVRGIESYEQYF.

The V and J genes are TRBV5-4 and TRBJ2-3, with D maybe TRBD2 (6 bases). V was clipped by 2 bases and J by 6 bases, with 13 bases between them. The V gene's germline CDR1 is SGHNT and CDR2 YYREEE (reference sequence). The CDR3 consists of 14 residues. CDR3 loop: CASSFIGGQDTQYF. The DNA for the CDR3 is TGTGCCAGCAGCTTTATCGGGGGTCAGGATACGCAGTATTTT.

The chain is built from TRBV7-2 and TRBJ1-2; possibly TRBD1 for D (5 bases). This CDR3 comprises 15 residues. Trimming stripped 2 bases from V and 5 bases from J, with 15 bases between. Germline V CDR1 and CDR2: SGHTA, FQGNSA. CDR3 residues: CASSLKDGGWYGYTF. CDR3 sequence (DNA): TGTGCCAGCAGCTTAAAAGACGGGGGTTGGTATGGCTACACCTTC.

This chain uses TRBV19 with TRBJ2-5; D is possibly TRBD2 (6 bases). The V and J ends lost 8 bases and 1 base respectively, with 11 bases between them. This CDR3 has 13 residues. The germline V gene encodes CDR1 LNHDA and CDR2 SQIVND (reference sequence). DNA of the CDR3: TGTGCCAGTGGGAGGTCGCTCCAAGAGACCCAGTACTTC. Translated, it gives CASGRSLQETQYF.

The V gene is TRBV7-9, the J gene TRBJ2-7; D gene ambiguous. V was cut by 3 bases and J by 5 bases, with 11 bases left in between. The CDR3 covers 13 residues. Germline CDR1 reads SEHNR; CDR2 reads FQNEAQ (reference sequence). CDR3 region: CASSFKGAHEQYF. The CDR3 DNA follows: TGTGCCAGCAGCTTCAAGGGTGCCCACGAGCAGTACTTC.

The rearrangement joins TRBV27 to TRBJ1-1; no reliable D call. With 4 bases removed from V and 1 base from J, the gap between germline ends came to 7 bases. Germline V gene sequence: CDR1 MNHEY, CDR2 SMNVEV (reference sequence). This CDR3 contains 13 residues. CDR3 nucleotides: TGTGCCAGCAGTTACCAAAGGAACACTGAAGCTTTCTTT. It specifies CASSYQRNTEAFF.

This sequence joins TRBV4-2 and TRBJ1-2, with 8 bases lining up with TRBD1. CDR1 LGHNA and CDR2 YNFKEQ come from the germline V gene. Trimming cost V 1 base and J 4 bases; bases outside gene matches: 8. The CDR3 runs to 16 residues. The CDR3 is CASSQAPTGTGYGYTF. The CDR3, as DNA: TGTGCCAGCAGCCAAGCCCCAACAGGGACAGGCTATGGCTACACCTTC.

The gene calls are TRBV19 and TRBJ1-2; maybe TRBD1 (6 bases). CDR3 length equals 15 residues. V was trimmed by 4 bases and J by 2 bases, leaving 14 bases between them. Germline V gives CDR1 LNHDA, CDR2 SQIVND (reference sequence). CDR3 residues: CASSSTRGANYGYTF. The CDR3, as DNA: TGTGCCAGTAGTAGCACGAGGGGGGCCAACTATGGCTACACCTTC.

The rearrangement joins TRBV6-5 to TRBJ1-1, with D possibly being TRBD1 (5 bases). Trimming cost V 0 bases and J 0 bases, with 11 bases left between them. CDR3 length: 16 residues. CDR1 is MNHEY, CDR2 SVGAGI, per germline. CDR3 nucleotide sequence: TGTGCCAGCAGTTACTCGAACCGGGGCTTGAACACTGAAGCTTTCTTT. It translates to CASSYSNRGLNTEAFF.

The rearrangement joins TRBV2 to TRBJ2-6; no reliable D call. Germline CDR1 reads SNHLY; CDR2 reads FYNNEI. The ends were cut back, 7 bases at V and 0 bases at J, with 7 bases in the middle. The length of the CDR3 is 14 residues. CDR3 amino acids: CASMQVSGANVLTF. The CDR3 nucleotides read TGTGCCAGCATGCAAGTCTCTGGGGCCAACGTCCTGACTTTC.

V gene TRBV11-2 combines with J gene TRBJ2-5, with D hard to call. V was cut by 1 base and J by 5 bases, with 11 bases left in between. The CDR3 extends over 14 amino acids. From germline, CDR1 is SGHAT and CDR2 FQNNGV. DNA for the CDR3: TGTGCCAGCAGCTTAGGAACTCCTGGGGAGACCCAGTACTTC. As protein: CASSLGTPGETQYF.

The chain couples TRBV7-3 to TRBJ2-1; D perhaps matches TRBD2 (5 bases). V dropped 0 bases and J dropped 6 bases, with 15 bases sitting between them. Germline V gives CDR1 SGHTA, CDR2 FQGTGA. The CDR3 consists of 16 residues. CDR3: CASSLTVAGGFNEQFF. As DNA, the CDR3 is TGTGCCAGCAGCTTAACCGTTGCGGGTGGGTTCAATGAGCAGTTCTTC.

The chain uses TRBV5-8 and TRBJ1-4; D may be TRBD1 (6 bases). The V and J ends lost 0 bases and 0 bases respectively, with 9 bases between them. Germline CDR1 is SGHTS and CDR2 is YDEGEE. The CDR3 consists of 16 residues. This chain's CDR3 is CASSLGRGATNEKLFF. The CDR3, as DNA: TGTGCCAGCAGCTTGGGCAGGGGTGCAACTAATGAAAAACTGTTTTTT.

The rearrangement uses TRBV18 and TRBJ1-2; D call uncertain. The CDR3 sequence is 18 residues long. Germline loops: CDR1 KGHSH, CDR2 LQKENI. The V and J ends lost 3 bases and 4 bases respectively, with 24 bases between them. The chain's CDR3 is CASSPRTLLGNQVYGYTF. In DNA form, the CDR3 reads TGTGCCAGCTCACCTCGGACCCTTCTAGGGAATCAAGTCTATGGCTACACCTTC. Filled out from reference TRBV18 and TRBJ1-2, the complete variable domain reads NAGVMQNPRHLVRRRGQEARLRCSPMKGHSHVYWYRQLPEEGLKFMVYLQKENIIDESGMPKERFSAEFPKEGPSILRIQQVVRGDSAAYFCASSPRTLLGNQVYGYTFGSGTRLTVV.

In its sample, this clone was seen once. The chain couples TRBV11-3 to TRBJ1-3; D uncertain. This CDR3 comprises 13 residues. Between the trimmed V and J ends, which lost 3 bases and 2 bases, there was a span of 5 bases. Germline CDR1 is SGHNT and CDR2 is YENEEA. The CDR3, as DNA: TGTGCCAGCAGCTTCCGGCCTGGAAACACCATATATTTT. Translating gives CASSFRPGNTIYF.

The chain employs TRBV19 and TRBJ2-3; D remains ambiguous. The V gene's germline CDR1 is LNHDA and CDR2 SQIVND (reference sequence). The CDR3 runs to 11 residues. With 10 bases removed from V and 2 bases from J, the gap between germline ends came to 7 bases. CDR3 in DNA: TGTGCCATCCGGGTCACAGATACGCAGTATTTT. Its translation: CAIRVTDTQYF. Full variable domain (rest looked up from reference TRBV19 and TRBJ2-3): DGGITQSPKYLFRKEGQNVTLSCEQNLNHDAMYWYRQDPGQGLRLIYYSQIVNDFQKGDIAEGYSVSREKKESFPLTVTSAQKNPTAFYLCAIRVTDTQYFGPGTRLTVL.

The chain uses TRBV12-5 and TRBJ2-1, with 7 bases aligning to TRBD1. The junction had 4 bases not matched to a gene; V was cut back by 6 bases and J by 5 bases. Germline V gene data show CDR1 as LGHNT and CDR2 as FRNRAP. This CDR3 is 13 amino acids long. The CDR3 DNA follows: TGTGCTAGTGGGACAGGGCTCAACAATGAGCAGTTCTTC. It encodes CASGTGLNNEQFF.

The CDR3 loop is CASSRQGSGGYTF. DNA of the CDR3: TGTGCCAGCAGCCGACAGGGCTCGGGTGGCTACACCTTC. The V and J genes are TRBV7-9 and TRBJ1-2; 7 bases are a match to TRBD1. CDR1 SEHNR and CDR2 FQNEAQ come from the germline V gene (reference sequence). V dropped 5 bases and J dropped 7; count of bases not matched to a gene: 7. This CDR3 is built from 13 residues.

CDR3 residues: CASSFVPGLSTGELFF. The DNA of the CDR3 is TGTGCCAGCAGCTTTGTCCCCGGGCTAAGCACCGGGGAGCTGTTTTTT. This sequence joins TRBV7-9 and TRBJ2-2; D unclear. CDR1 and CDR2 from the germline V gene are SEHNR and FQNEAQ (reference sequence). V was cut by 3 bases and J by 4 bases, with 15 bases left in between. The CDR3 length is 16 residues.

This clone was recorded a few times. The chain uses TRBV19 and TRBJ2-7, with a tentative D call TRBD2 (6 bases). Trimming stripped 3 bases from V and 5 bases from J, with 11 bases between. Germline CDR1 LNHDA, CDR2 SQIVND (reference sequence). This CDR3 is 13 amino acids long. CDR3 region: CASSIGGSNEQYF. DNA for the CDR3: TGTGCCAGTAGTATCGGGGGAAGCAACGAGCAGTACTTC.

The V gene is TRBV14, the J gene TRBJ1-2, with no clear D. The CDR3 consists of 13 residues. Germline assignment: CDR1 SGHDN and CDR2 FVKESK. With 4 bases removed from V and 8 bases from J, the gap between germline ends came to 14 bases. CDR3 sequence reads: CASSPSPGRGYTF. For the CDR3, the DNA is TGTGCCAGCAGCCCTTCCCCGGGGAGGGGCTACACCTTC.